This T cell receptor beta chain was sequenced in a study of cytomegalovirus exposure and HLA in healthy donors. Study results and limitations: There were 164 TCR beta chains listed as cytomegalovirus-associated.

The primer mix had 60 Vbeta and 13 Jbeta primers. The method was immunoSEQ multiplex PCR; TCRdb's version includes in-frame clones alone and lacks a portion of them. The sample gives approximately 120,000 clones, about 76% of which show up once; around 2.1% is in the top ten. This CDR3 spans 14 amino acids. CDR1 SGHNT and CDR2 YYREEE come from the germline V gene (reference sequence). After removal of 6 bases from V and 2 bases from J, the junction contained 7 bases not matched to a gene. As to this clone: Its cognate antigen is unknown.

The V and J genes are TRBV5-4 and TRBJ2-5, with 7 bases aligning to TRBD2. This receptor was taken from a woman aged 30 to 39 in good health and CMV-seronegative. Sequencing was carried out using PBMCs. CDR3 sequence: CASTQRAGQETQYF. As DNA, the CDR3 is TGTGCCAGCACCCAAAGAGCGGGGCAAGAGACCCAGTACTTC.